The present entry profiles one T cell receptor (beta chain) with its context. There is no known antigen for this receptor. Within one base of it there is no much larger clone, and no base qualities were kept. The cohort was made up of 500 to 850 healthy bone marrow donors. At the time of sampling, all cohort members were nominally healthy, though unrecorded immune exposures were likely present. The donor tested CMV seropositive, placing the donor among the approximately 290 seropositive members of the cohort. Every donor gave a peripheral blood sample, and the peripheral blood mononuclear cells from that sample were used for TCR beta sequencing. Genomic DNA was extracted from the blood cell samples with the Qiagen DNeasy Blood Extraction Kit. The data derive from a study of cytomegalovirus exposure and HLA in healthy donors (dated by TCRdb to 2017 to 2019). As for the study more broadly: In an earlier analysis of around 540 of the donors, about 260 Gb of sequence data and 100 million or so unique TCR beta sequences from about 179 million T cells were reported. Roughly 300 gigabases of sequencing data and 80 million or so unique TCR sequences were included in an early release covering several hundred HLA-typed donors. Among the roughly 430 genotyped donors, around 81% belonged to the genetic ancestry cluster associated with self-reported Caucasian donors. The study aimed to test whether cataloging public T cell receptors could reveal signatures of past pathogen exposure. The study profiled the T cell repertoires of 666 subjects by immunosequencing and related them to cytomegalovirus serostatus. Besides the first cohort of around 670 subjects, a separate validation cohort made up of roughly 120 different subjects was used. High-throughput TCR immunosequencing, statistical association of individual TCRs with disease status, and machine learning were combined to predict cytomegalovirus infection status. To study patterns of TCR occurrence, a later analysis re-analyzed previously published TCR beta repertoires from hundreds of donors and added high-resolution HLA genotyping. In the later analysis, no new phenotypic data were used to find candidate immune exposures; instead, reliance was placed on TCR beta sequences and their occurrence across donors. To decide whether each TCR beta V gene segment behaved as functional or pseudogenic, an earlier analysis of some 600 of the donors relied on high-throughput TCR beta sequencing. Alongside the repertoire data, information on donor age, sex, ethnicity and CMV serostatus was compiled. A later genetic analysis took genome-wide SNP genotypes for about three fifths of the 666 donors and used that subset as a discovery cohort. All discovery cohort repertoires had been generated using a single sequencing platform. Both class I and class II loci were covered by HLA typing, at four-digit resolution. Typing coverage differed by locus: A, B, C, DRB1 and DQB1 were typed in about 620-630 donors, DQA1 in about 560, DPA1 in around 600, and DPB1 in approximately 450. A handful of DR-DQ haplotypes were treated as single units for association and clustering because of strong linkage in the cohort. On average, around 230,000 unique TCR beta nucleotide sequences were sequenced per donor among fewer than 500 genotyped donors of the cohort, with 15% to 20% of those sequences being non-productive.

Library method: the immunoSEQ multiplex PCR assay. For the multiplex PCR, a mixture combining 60 forward primers for TCR Vbeta segments and 13 reverse primers for TCR Jbeta segments was used. A multiplex PCR assay on genomic DNA amplified the CDR3 region of rearranged TCR beta genes. Amplified TCR beta libraries were sequenced as 87-base-pair reads on the Illumina HiSeq System. Per the original workflow: Across the 500 to 750 repertoires, a later analysis counted approximately 75 million unique TCR beta chains, roughly 11 million of which were shared by at least two donors. A nearest-neighbor algorithm error-corrected the raw reads and collapsed the reads into unique sequences, merging closely related sequences to remove PCR and sequencing errors. CDR3 sequences were aligned to IMGT reference sequences to assign V, D and J gene segments. Each retained sequence needed at least a six-nucleotide match to both a V gene segment and a J gene segment. Rearrangements were classified as productive when the CDR3 lacked stop codons and remained in frame with V and J, and all other rearrangements were classified as non-productive. Following IMGT convention, CDR3 was defined as the stretch from the second conserved V-encoded cysteine to the conserved J-encoded phenylalanine. Sequences without an unambiguous match to a single V gene segment were excluded from the earlier analysis of about 600 of the donors. In an earlier analysis of several hundred of the donors, V segments were called functional above 56.7% productive rearrangements and were called segregating when the between-donor standard deviation exceeded 5%. To diagnose cytomegalovirus status from the catalog of TCR beta chain sequences, a statistical classification framework was built. V and J gene assignment, in a later analysis, came from comparing TCR nucleotide sequences with IMGT/GENE-DB human TR gene sequences. The TCRdist pipeline was used in a later analysis to assign CDR3 sequences and most-parsimonious VDJ recombination scenarios. In a later analysis, each TCR beta chain was defined by its CDR3 amino acid sequence together with its V-gene family, and reads without a unique V-gene family were excluded. In a later analysis, 450 to 600 highly shared, low-generation-probability nucleotide sequences were removed to address suspected cross-contamination and a sequencing artifact. In a later analysis, a clonal expansion index was calculated for each public chain from normalized within-repertoire ranks of inferred template counts. In a later analysis, generation probabilities were computed with a VDJ recombination model fitted to out-of-frame rearrangements, and the resulting probabilities were checked against IGoR. In a later analysis, hypergeometric tests were used to score TCR-TCR, TCR-HLA and TCR-CMV co-occurrence, with a repertoire-size bias correction applied to TCR pairs. False discovery rates were estimated in a later analysis by permuting HLA or CMV assignments 20 times. In a later analysis, co-occurring TCRs were grouped with DBSCAN, and TCRdist sequence similarity was added when clustering was performed within HLA-allele-positive subsets. For co-occurrence clustering, repertoires with fewer than 30,000 or more than 120,000 public chains were excluded, along with roughly 5 repertoires with anomalous nucleotide sharing. Sourced from immuneACCESS, this table was stored by TCRdb with only in-frame sequences that have V and J called. A share of the clones is absent; for the studies checked, an unresolved V gene accounts for under half, and the remainder has no known explanation. V and J calls and clone size are as listed in that table; D and trimming were resolved from the DNA. Recorded for this sample are under 85,000 clones; roughly 80% of them occurred a single time. The leading ten clones occupy approximately 21% of the sample.

According to the germline V gene, CDR1 reads SGHRS and CDR2 reads YFSETQ. V sheds 4 bases and J sheds 4 bases, leaving 17 bases between their ends. The CDR3 covers 15 residues, taking in both the cysteine and the phenylalanine. Only CDR3 DNA remains: 45 bases, in frame from the first base. What the research found in general, with its limitations: In this cohort, only TCR beta chains were sequenced, and detectable features were limited by the absence of alpha or paired-chain data. In a later analysis, HLA-associated TCR beta chains were found to be more clonally expanded and to have lower generation probabilities than equally common non-associated chains. Because counts were too low, around 17 rarely observed V segments, including chromosome 9 orphons, were left out of the earlier analysis of several hundred of the donors. A later analysis found that TCR association rates varied across HLA loci, with DRB1 alleles showing the most associated TCRs and HLA-C alleles the fewest. Several of the top co-occurrence clusters appeared to be linked to parvovirus B19, influenza, CMV and Epstein-Barr virus, according to a later analysis. In a later analysis, around 17,000 TCR beta sequences were associated with specific HLA alleles at a false discovery rate of 0.05. An earlier analysis of around 540 of the donors showed that most TCR beta V segments appeared in productive rearrangements either about 87% or about 30% of the time, which broadly matched IMGT annotations. A cluster of highly shared sequence variants was judged likely to be a technical artifact of the sequencing pipeline. Some IMGT-functional V segments, including TRBV6-2 and TRBV6-3, could not be distinguished by the 87-base-pair reads and were therefore excluded. In the study, around 150 TCR beta chains were listed as associated with cytomegalovirus. A few of the identified cytomegalovirus-associated TCR beta chains were confirmed in vitro to be specific for cytomegalovirus antigens. Immune exposure information for the cohort was limited to CMV serostatus. Strong co-occurrence of HLA alleles, especially DR and DQ, made assigning TCR associations to individual alleles difficult. It was suggested by the authors that the approach could potentially be generalized to other disease states and immunological phenotypes. Linkage disequilibrium might explain the correlated functional status among segregating V segments, but an unknown experimental factor could not be ruled out. A later genetic analysis reported fewer N-insertions in productive TCRs among donors in an Asian-associated ancestry cluster than the roughly 620-donor mean. Because HLA typing was unavailable for some donors at each locus, only the typed subset was used in association tests. An association between a missense DCLRE1C variant and V-gene and J-gene trimming of TCR beta chains was found in a later genetic analysis and replicated in an independent cohort. Across donors, most TCR sequences were observed very rarely, whereas some public TCRs were present in many individuals. In both the original and validation cohorts, the classifier was reported to diagnose cytomegalovirus status with high specificity and sensitivity. A further reported finding was that TCR beta sequences accurately predicted the HLA-A and HLA-B alleles for most subjects in the first cohort. In a later analysis, most CMV-associated TCR beta chains were found to appear HLA-restricted, with HLA associations seemingly driven largely by CMV exposure. Presence/absence analyses assumed roughly uniform sequencing depth across donors, an assumption that may not hold.

Sequenced: PBMCs. This TCR derives from a woman in her thirties in good health and CMV-seropositive. The V gene is TRBV5-1 and the J gene is TRBJ2-5; 6 matching bases give a weak D call of TRBD2. The DNA sequence follows: TGCGCCAGCAGCCCCGGGACTCTGGGGCGAGAGACCCAGTACTTC. The translation is CASSPGTLGRETQYF.